These 23 T cell receptor beta chains came from one sample sequenced in a study of cytomegalovirus exposure and HLA in healthy donors. 60 Vbeta and 13 Jbeta primers were used in PCR. Profiling relied on immunoSEQ multiplex PCR, and the TCRdb table lists in-frame clones only, not all of them. This sample has approximately 160,000 clones, with approximately 72% found just once. The sample was PBMCs. These receptor sequences come from a man in his forties or fifties in good health and CMV-seronegative.

The chain has TRBV6-5 and TRBJ1-2, with TRBD1 as a possible D gene (6 bases). Trimming stripped 10 bases from V and 8 bases from J, with 17 bases between. CDR1 MNHEY and CDR2 SVGAGI come from the germline V gene. The CDR3 is 12 residues long. The CDR3 DNA is TGTGCCACTAGGTACAGGGCGCCCGGCTACACCTTC. It encodes CATRYRAPGYTF.

The chain links TRBV7-6 to TRBJ2-2; tentative D call: TRBD2 (6 bases). The CDR3 spans 14 residues. Trimming removed 5 bases from V and 6 bases from J, with 13 bases in between. Germline-derived CDR1 and CDR2 are SGHVS and FNYEAQ. The CDR3 DNA reads TGTGCCAGCAGCAGCCAGCGGGCCCCCGGGGAGCTGTTTTTT. Its protein product is CASSSQRAPGELFF.

The chain joins TRBV9 to TRBJ2-3; 11 nucleotides match TRBD2. CDR3 length: 16 residues. V lost 3 bases and J lost 4; bases outside the gene matches: 7. CDR1 is SGDLS, CDR2 YYNGEE, per germline. CDR3 loop: CASSAIAGGQSDTQYF. The CDR3 DNA is TGTGCCAGCAGCGCGATAGCGGGGGGGCAATCAGATACGCAGTATTTT.

The chain recombines TRBV18 with TRBJ1-2; 7 nucleotides match TRBD1. Germline V gene data show CDR1 as KGHSH and CDR2 as LQKENI. The CDR3 consists of 14 residues. The junction had 7 bases not matched to a gene; V was cut back by 5 bases and J by 4 bases. Written as DNA, the CDR3 is TGTGCCAGCTCAGAGGGGACAGCTCTCTATGGCTACACCTTC. It is translated as CASSEGTALYGYTF.

This rearrangement joins TRBV9 to TRBJ2-7; 8 positions agree with TRBD1. Germline lookup yields CDR1 SGDLS and CDR2 YYNGEE. The length of the CDR3 is 14 residues. V was pared by 4 bases and J by 6 bases, with 9 bases of the junction left unmatched. CDR3 in DNA: TGTGCCAGCAGCCCCCGGGACAGGAGCTTCGAGCAGTACTTC. This sequence encodes CASSPRDRSFEQYF.

This chain joins TRBV9 and TRBJ1-3; D is possibly TRBD1 (6 bases). Trimming removed 0 bases at V and 0 bases at J, with 16 bases between. CDR3 size: 18 residues. The germline V gene has CDR1 SGDLS and CDR2 YYNGEE. The DNA for the CDR3 is TGTGCCAGCAGCGTAGGGGGGGGCTCATCCTCCTCTGGAAACACCATATATTTT. Translating gives CASSVGGGSSSSGNTIYF.

This rearrangement joins TRBV9 to TRBJ2-5; D possibly corresponds to TRBD1 (6 bases). Per the germline V gene, CDR1 is SGDLS and CDR2 is YYNGEE. V was cut by 7 bases and J by 11 bases, with 18 bases left in between. The CDR3 extends over 12 amino acids. The DNA for the CDR3 is TGTGCCAGCGCAAACCTCAGGGGTGAGCAGTACTTC. Protein: CASANLRGEQYF.

The CDR3 loop is CASSFQGAHTEAFF. The CDR3 DNA reads TGTGCCAGCAGCTTCCAGGGGGCTCACACTGAAGCTTTCTTT. The chain carries TRBV5-4 and TRBJ1-1, with 8 bases that match TRBD1. V trimming: 2 bases; J trimming: 3 bases; junction bases outside the gene matches: 3. Germline V gene sequence: CDR1 SGHNT, CDR2 YYREEE (reference sequence). This CDR3 region has 14 residues.

The V call is TRBV7-2, the J call TRBJ2-3; 8 bases are a match to TRBD1. Germline V gene lookup returns CDR1 SGHTA and CDR2 FQGNSA. CDR3 length: 16 residues. Losses at the gene ends were 1 base for V and 2 bases for J; bases not matched to a gene: 5. The CDR3 nucleotides read TGTGCCAGCAGCTTAGTCCGACAGGGGCCCACAGATACGCAGTATTTT. This encodes CASSLVRQGPTDTQYF.

This clone has a handful of counts. This sequence joins TRBV11-3 and TRBJ2-2; TRBD1 matches at 8 bases. CDR1 and CDR2 from the germline V gene are SGHNT and YENEEA. This CDR3 is 16 amino acids long. V dropped 4 bases and J dropped 6; count of bases not matched to a gene: 10. The CDR3 loop reads CASSYRQGIGAGELFF. DNA for the CDR3: TGTGCCAGCAGCTACCGACAGGGGATAGGGGCCGGGGAGCTGTTTTTT.

V gene TRBV9 combines with J gene TRBJ2-1; 11 bases line up with TRBD2. CDR3 length: 15 residues. Germline CDR1 reads SGDLS; CDR2 reads YYNGEE. Trimming removed 1 base from V and 9 bases from J; junction bases left unmatched: 6. CDR3 sequence (DNA): TGTGCCAGCAGCGTACAGCAGACTAGCGGGGCTGAGCAGTTCTTC. Its protein is CASSVQQTSGAEQFF.

The V and J genes are TRBV9 and TRBJ2-1, with 10 positions matching TRBD2. With V trimmed by 0 bases and J by 8 bases, 8 bases remained unmatched. Germline V CDR1 and CDR2: SGDLS, YYNGEE. The CDR3 runs to 16 residues. In DNA, the CDR3 is TGTGCCAGCAGCGTAGTGGAAGCGGGGGGGATGTATGAGCAGTTCTTC. Its translation is CASSVVEAGGMYEQFF. The whole variable domain, filled in from reference TRBV9 and TRBJ2-1, reads DSGVTQTPKHLITATGQRVTLRCSPRSGDLSVYWYQQSLDQGLQFLIQYYNGEERAKGNILERFSAQQFPDLHSELNLSSLELGDSALYFCASSVVEAGGMYEQFFGPGTRLTVL.

This sequence joins TRBV13 and TRBJ2-7; 8 bases match TRBD1. The trim removed 3 bases at V and 5 bases at J, leaving 6 bases unmatched. Germline V gene data show CDR1 as PRHDT and CDR2 as FYEKMQ (reference sequence). CDR3 length: 14 amino acids. The CDR3 sequence: CASSFRDRGHEQYF. The CDR3 DNA sequence: TGTGCCAGCAGCTTCCGCGACAGGGGTCACGAGCAGTACTTC.

The gene calls are TRBV19 and TRBJ1-5; TRBD1 is a possible D gene (5 bases). The V end lost 2 bases, the J end lost 6 bases, and 17 bases lay between the germline ends. CDR1 and CDR2 from the germline V gene are LNHDA and SQIVND (reference sequence). The CDR3 is made up of 16 amino acids. Here the CDR3 DNA reads TGTGCCAGTAGTATATGGAGGGGCGCTTGGGGTCAGCCCCAGCATTTT. Its protein product is CASSIWRGAWGQPQHF.

J is TRBJ1-5 and V is TRBV4-2; 8 nucleotides match TRBD1. The V and J ends lost 0 bases and 7 bases, in that order; junction bases with no gene match: 8. The length of the CDR3 is 16 residues. Looked up from germline, CDR1 is LGHNA and CDR2 is YNFKEQ. CDR3 sequence: CASSQDRRGRGQPQHF. The CDR3 bases are TGTGCCAGCAGCCAAGACCGCAGGGGGCGAGGCCAGCCCCAGCATTTT.

The chain employs TRBV27 and TRBJ2-1; 12 bases line up with TRBD2. After removal of 5 bases from V and 9 bases from J, the junction contained 2 bases not matched to a gene. Germline CDR1 and CDR2: MNHEY and SMNVEV (reference sequence). The CDR3 is 13 residues long. Here the CDR3 reads CASSLAGGPEQFF. The CDR3, as DNA: TGTGCCAGCAGTCTAGCGGGGGGGCCTGAGCAGTTCTTC.

This clone was counted once. This chain joins TRBV19 and TRBJ1-2; D remains ambiguous. Germline V gene lookup returns CDR1 LNHDA and CDR2 SQIVND (reference sequence). The CDR3 loop spans 12 amino acids. Trimming left V 4 bases short and J 4 bases short, with 7 bases between. Here the CDR3 DNA reads TGTGCCAGTAGTACTGGCACCTATGGCTACACCTTC. Encoded protein: CASSTGTYGYTF.

The gene calls are TRBV7-9 and TRBJ2-5, with 12 bases fitting TRBD2. The germline V gene has CDR1 SEHNR and CDR2 FQNEAQ (reference sequence). This CDR3 spans 16 amino acids. V gave up 2 bases and J gave up 1 base; unmatched junction bases: 2. CDR3 nucleotide sequence: TGTGCCAGCAGCTTACGGACTAGCGGGGCCCAAGAGACCCAGTACTTC. Residues: CASSLRTSGAQETQYF. The full variable domain, its missing parts supplied by reference TRBV7-9 and TRBJ2-5, is DTGVSQNPRHKITKRGQNVTFRCDPISEHNRLYWYRQTLGQGPEFLTYFQNEAQLEKSRLLSDRFSAERPKGSFSTLEIQRTEQGDSAMYLCASSLRTSGAQETQYFGPGTRLLVL.

Only one count was recorded for this clone. The chain is built from TRBV27 and TRBJ1-1; no clear D. Germline V lookup: CDR1 MNHEY, CDR2 SMNVEV (reference sequence). V was pared by 10 bases and J by 0 bases, with 9 bases between. The CDR3 runs 12 residues. CDR3 DNA sequence: TGTGCCACCGGGATCATGAACACTGAAGCTTTCTTT. Translating it yields CATGIMNTEAFF.

There are a few counts of this clone. This chain joins TRBV5-6 and TRBJ2-4; D possibly corresponds to TRBD2 (5 bases). CDR1 SGHDT and CDR2 YYEEEE come from the germline V gene. The length of the CDR3 is 16 residues. Trimming took off 0 bases at V and 0 bases at J, with 10 bases between the two ends. The CDR3 nucleotides read TGTGCCAGCAGCTTGGTAGAAGAGGGAGCCAAAAACATTCAGTACTTC. Translated, it gives CASSLVEEGAKNIQYF.

This clone was seen only a few times. J is TRBJ1-2 and V is TRBV10-1; D unresolved. The V end was cut by 0 bases, the J end by 6 bases, with 11 bases between. This CDR3 has 14 amino acids. Germline CDR1 and CDR2: WNHNN and SYGVQD (reference sequence). Here the CDR3 reads CASSESGRMHGYTF. The DNA for the CDR3 is TGCGCCAGCAGTGAGTCGGGCAGGATGCATGGCTACACCTTC.

The V and J genes are TRBV7-9 and TRBJ2-7; 8 bases match TRBD2. The CDR3 totals 15 residues. With V trimmed by 5 bases and J by 6 bases, 12 bases remained unmatched. Germline V CDR1 and CDR2: SEHNR, FQNEAQ (reference sequence). The CDR3 loop is CASSPQGGGPTEQYF. CDR3 DNA: TGTGCCAGCAGCCCCCAGGGCGGGGGGCCCACCGAGCAGTACTTC.

This chain uses TRBV5-1 with TRBJ2-3; the D gene is possibly TRBD1 (5 bases). CDR3 size: 13 residues. The germline CDR1 and CDR2 sequences are SGHRS and YFSETQ. Trimming took off 6 bases at V and 0 bases at J, with 8 bases between the two ends. CDR3 DNA: TGCGCCAGCACCGACAGAAGCACAGATACGCAGTATTTT. Protein sequence: CASTDRSTDTQYF.